Included here is one TCR beta chain sequence, with context. These data belong to a study of blood T cell repertoires in COVID-19. Study at large: COVID-19 samples, acute and convalescent, were from the United States, Italy and Spain. Sample material is recorded as cDNA or gDNA derived from T cells, B-cell-depleted T cells, or PBMCs.

In the source study's methods: Estimation of nucleated cell counts was performed using reference gene primer amplification. Measured with immunoSEQ multiplex PCR; TCRdb has only the in-frame clones, and not every one. D and trimming were read from the DNA, whereas the V and J calls and clone size are those reported in that table. The data hold roughly 160,000 clones, with approximately 90% observed a single time. Trimming cost V 3 bases and J 2 bases, with 20 bases left between them. Germline V lookup: CDR1 SGHAT, CDR2 FQNNGV. The CDR3 runs 18 residues. The gene calls are TRBV11-2 and TRBJ1-3; D unresolved. The sample consisted of peripheral blood. This receptor was obtained from a young man with acute or convalescent COVID-19. The CDR3: CASSLIGRYATTGNTIYF. The CDR3, as DNA: TGTGCCAGCAGCTTGATAGGCAGATATGCTACTACTGGAAACACCATATATTTT.